Below are 28 T cell receptor beta chains sequenced from a single sample in a study of cytomegalovirus exposure and HLA in healthy donors (dated by TCRdb to about 2017). The method behind the library was the immunoSEQ multiplex PCR assay. For the multiplex PCR, a mixture combining 60 forward primers for TCR Vbeta segments and 13 reverse primers for TCR Jbeta segments was used. The table comes from immuneACCESS by way of TCRdb, which keeps in-frame sequences with V and J called. Part of the clones is missing from these tables; in studies checked, under half for an unresolved V gene and the rest for unknown reasons. The sample has roughly 150,000 clones on record, about 80% of them singletons. In total, the top ten clones hold about a tenth of the sample. Sequencing used PBMCs. These receptors originate from a man between 18 and 35 years old in good health and CMV-seropositive.

The rearrangement links TRBV28 to TRBJ2-3, with 9 bases aligning to TRBD2. J lost 6 bases, V lost 4 bases, and 8 bases had no gene match. The length of the CDR3 is 15 residues. From germline, CDR1 is MDHEN and CDR2 SYDVKM. The CDR3 DNA follows: TGTGCCAGCAGTTCCCAGCGGGAGGTCCCCGATACGCAGTATTTT. Residues: CASSSQREVPDTQYF.

The V gene is TRBV5-4, the J gene TRBJ2-5; possibly TRBD2 for D (7 bases). The V gene lost 0 bases and the J gene lost 1 base, with 13 bases spanning the gap. Germline loops: CDR1 SGHNT, CDR2 YYREEE (reference sequence). This CDR3 has 16 amino acids. The CDR3 is CASSLGGGVVQETQYF. The CDR3, as DNA: TGTGCCAGCAGCTTGGGAGGGGGGGTAGTCCAAGAGACCCAGTACTTC.

The CDR3 loop is CASSWRGRGETQYF. The CDR3 DNA reads TGTGCCAGCAGCTGGCGGGGGAGGGGGGAGACCCAGTACTTC. The chain links TRBV11-2 to TRBJ2-5, with D tentatively TRBD2 (7 bases). The length of the CDR3 is 14 residues. Per germline, CDR1 SGHAT and CDR2 FQNNGV. V gave up 4 bases and J gave up 5 bases, with 14 bases separating them.

J is TRBJ2-5 and V is TRBV5-1; the match to TRBD2 covers 7 bases. CDR3 length: 14 amino acids. Trimming removed 0 bases from V and 4 bases from J; junction bases left unmatched: 3. Germline lookup yields CDR1 SGHRS and CDR2 YFSETQ. As DNA, the CDR3 is TGCGCCAGCAGCTTGGGAAGGACTAGAGAGACCCAGTACTTC. This encodes CASSLGRTRETQYF.

J is TRBJ2-7 and V is TRBV6-1; tentative D call: TRBD2 (6 bases). CDR3 length equals 14 residues. Germline values: CDR1 MNHNS, CDR2 SASEGT. V lost 8 bases to trimming and J lost 1 base, with 15 bases between them. The CDR3 bases are TGTGCCAGCGGCCCCTTGGGGGGTTCCTACGAGCAGTACTTC. It specifies CASGPLGGSYEQYF.

V usage is TRBV10-3 and J usage is TRBJ2-2; 9 positions match TRBD2. The CDR3 spans 18 residues. Unmatched junction bases numbered 16, after V lost 6 bases and J lost 5 bases. From germline, CDR1 is ENHRY and CDR2 SYGVKD. CDR3 sequence: CAISPRVQREVETGELFF. The CDR3 DNA follows: TGTGCCATCAGCCCAAGGGTACAGCGGGAGGTAGAGACCGGGGAGCTGTTTTTT.

The chain is built from TRBV18 and TRBJ2-1, with 8 bases lining up with TRBD2. Germline CDR1 and CDR2: KGHSH and LQKENI. V lost 8 bases, J lost 9 bases, and 9 bases stayed unmatched. The CDR3 is 13 residues long. The CDR3 nucleotides are TGTGCCAGCCACCCCCAGCGGGAGTCTGAGCAGTTCTTC. It is translated as CASHPQRESEQFF.

The chain links TRBV19 to TRBJ2-7; D is unresolved. The CDR3 is 15 amino acids. Between the trimmed V and J ends, which lost 3 bases and 5 bases, there was a span of 17 bases. CDR1 is LNHDA, CDR2 SQIVND, per germline (reference sequence). DNA of the CDR3: TGTGCCAGTAGTATCGAACTAACTCGGCTCCACGAGCAGTACTTC. Protein sequence: CASSIELTRLHEQYF.

J is TRBJ2-7 and V is TRBV5-1; 8 positions agree with TRBD2. V was clipped by 0 bases and J by 7 bases; unmatched bases: 6. The CDR3 totals 14 residues. Germline V gives CDR1 SGHRS, CDR2 YFSETQ. The CDR3 spells CASSLGAGGEEQYF. The CDR3 DNA reads as TGCGCCAGCAGCTTGGGAGCCGGGGGGGAGGAGCAGTACTTC.

The V gene is TRBV2, the J gene TRBJ1-2; D is possibly TRBD1 (5 bases). V shed 0 bases and J shed 8 bases, with 16 bases lying between them. The V gene's germline CDR1 is SNHLY and CDR2 FYNNEI. The CDR3 is made up of 15 amino acids. Here the CDR3 DNA reads TGTGCCAGCAGTGAAGCGCTTTGGGGGGAAGGGGGCTACACCTTC. Translated, it gives CASSEALWGEGGYTF.

The V gene is TRBV15, the J gene TRBJ2-3; D is unresolved. This CDR3 contains 15 residues. V gave up 3 bases and J gave up 2 bases, with 12 bases separating them. Germline V gene lookup returns CDR1 LNHNV and CDR2 YYDKDF (reference sequence). Written as DNA, the CDR3 is TGTGCCACCAGCAGGGCGGTTACCGACACAGATACGCAGTATTTT. Protein: CATSRAVTDTDTQYF.

On this clone itself: Other nucleotide sequences in the sample specify the same CDR3. V gene TRBV7-6 combines with J gene TRBJ2-7; 7 nucleotides match TRBD2. The germline CDR1 and CDR2 sequences are SGHVS and FNYEAQ. CDR3 length: 13 residues. J lost 4 bases, V lost 1 base, and 1 base had no gene match. CDR3 DNA sequence: TGTGCCAGCAGCTTAGGGGGGGGATACGAGCAGTACTTC. Its translation is CASSLGGGYEQYF.

The chain combines TRBV7-2 with TRBJ1-1; tentatively, D is TRBD1 (5 bases). Trimming removed 4 bases from V and 1 base from J, with 10 bases in between. Germline V gene lookup returns CDR1 SGHTA and CDR2 FQGNSA. The CDR3 runs 14 residues. The CDR3 DNA sequence: TGTGCCAGCAGCTGGAAGACAGCGAACACTGAAGCTTTCTTT. It encodes CASSWKTANTEAFF. The full variable domain, rest sourced from reference TRBV7-2 and TRBJ1-1, is GAGVSQSPSNKVTEKGKDVELRCDPISGHTALYWYRQSLGQGLEFLIYFQGNSAPDKSGLPSDRFSAERTGGSVSTLTIQRTQQEDSAVYLCASSWKTANTEAFFGQGTRLTVV.

The CDR3 region is CASSQVSGTGDYEQYF. For the CDR3, the DNA is TGCGCCAGCAGCCAAGTTTCTGGGACAGGAGACTACGAGCAGTACTTC. The chain recombines TRBV4-1 with TRBJ2-7; 8 bases map to TRBD1. Trimming cost V 1 base and J 3 bases; bases outside gene matches: 8. This CDR3 is built from 16 residues. CDR1 and CDR2 from the germline V gene are MGHRA and YSYEKL.

The gene calls are TRBV5-1 and TRBJ1-1; D is unclear. Germline-derived CDR1 and CDR2 are SGHRS and YFSETQ. The CDR3 contains 15 residues. Trimming removed 4 bases from V and 0 bases from J, with 13 bases in between. This CDR3 is CASSRNGLMNTEAFF. The CDR3 DNA sequence: TGCGCCAGCAGCCGGAACGGGTTAATGAACACTGAAGCTTTCTTT.

This rearrangement joins TRBV5-1 to TRBJ2-1; 10 nucleotides match TRBD2. V was clipped by 0 bases and J by 8 bases; unmatched bases: 8. Germline loops: CDR1 SGHRS, CDR2 YFSETQ. CDR3 length: 16 amino acids. The CDR3 spells CASSLVPSGSTDEQFF. In DNA form, the CDR3 reads TGCGCCAGCAGCTTGGTCCCTAGCGGGAGTACAGATGAGCAGTTCTTC.

The genes are TRBV30 and TRBJ1-4; D remains ambiguous. The CDR3 has 11 residues. V lost 5 bases to trimming and J lost 8 bases, with 9 bases between them. CDR1 is GTSNPN, CDR2 SVGIG, per germline (reference sequence). CDR3 DNA: TGTGCCTGGGGTAGAGCCGAAAAACTGTTTTTT. Protein: CAWGRAEKLFF.

This clone was observed a single time. The rearrangement joins TRBV7-2 to TRBJ1-1, with 9 bases aligning to TRBD1. Germline CDR1 is SGHTA and CDR2 is FQGNSA. V dropped 6 bases and J dropped 0; count of bases not matched to a gene: 17. There are 19 residues in the CDR3. In nucleotides, the CDR3 is TGTGCCAGCAGTTTAAGCGTGTCGGGACAGGGACTTATGAACACTGAAGCTTTCTTT. As protein: CASSLSVSGQGLMNTEAFF.

The chain carries TRBV5-1 and TRBJ2-7; D perhaps matches TRBD2 (5 bases). The CDR3 has 12 residues. Between the trimmed V and J ends, which lost 3 bases and 6 bases, there was a span of 10 bases. Germline assignment: CDR1 SGHRS and CDR2 YFSETQ. The CDR3 DNA reads TGCGCCAGCAGCTCGGGGTCGACCGAGCAGTACTTC. Its translation is CASSSGSTEQYF.

In DNA form, the CDR3 reads TGTGCCAGCAGCTCGGGACAGAAAACCGGGGAGCTGTTTTTT. Translation: CASSSGQKTGELFF. This chain links TRBV27 with TRBJ2-2, with TRBD1 matching over 7 bases. The germline V gene has CDR1 MNHEY and CDR2 SMNVEV (reference sequence). Losses at the gene ends were 6 bases for V and 5 bases for J; bases not matched to a gene: 6. CDR3 length equals 14 residues.

The J gene is TRBJ2-7, the V gene TRBV28, with 8 bases matching TRBD1. This CDR3 comprises 16 residues. Germline-derived CDR1 and CDR2 are MDHEN and SYDVKM. V was pared by 5 bases and J by 3 bases, with 12 bases of the junction left unmatched. The CDR3 region is CASSPLDRGNLYEQYF. Here the CDR3 DNA reads TGTGCCAGCAGTCCTCTTGACAGGGGCAATCTCTACGAGCAGTACTTC.

The genes are TRBV5-4 and TRBJ2-2, with a possible D match to TRBD1 (5 bases). This CDR3 spans 16 amino acids. Germline V gene lookup returns CDR1 SGHNT and CDR2 YYREEE (reference sequence). The V gene lost 0 bases and the J gene lost 5 bases, with 14 bases spanning the gap. In DNA form, the CDR3 reads TGTGCCAGCAGCTTGGTTCCAGGGCAGGCTACCGGGGAGCTGTTTTTT. This sequence encodes CASSLVPGQATGELFF.

V usage is TRBV4-3 and J usage is TRBJ2-7, with a weak D call TRBD2 (6 bases). Per germline, CDR1 LGHNA and CDR2 YSLEER. V lost 0 bases, J lost 2 bases, and 11 bases lay in between. This CDR3 is 15 amino acids long. CDR3 DNA sequence: TGCGCCAGCAGCCAAGAAGCGGGCACCACCTACGAGCAGTACTTC. Residues: CASSQEAGTTYEQYF.

There are a few counts of this clone. The J gene is TRBJ1-1, the V gene TRBV19; D remains unclear. V dropped 3 bases and J dropped 1 base, with 3 bases sitting between them. CDR1 and CDR2 (germline): LNHDA, SQIVND (reference sequence). This CDR3 has 12 amino acids. This CDR3 is CASSIGNTEAFF. The CDR3 DNA sequence: TGTGCCAGTAGTATCGGGAACACTGAAGCTTTCTTT.

The chain is built from TRBV19 and TRBJ2-5, with 10 bases aligning to TRBD1. CDR1 and CDR2 from the germline V gene are LNHDA and SQIVND (reference sequence). V was pared by 1 base and J by 4 bases, with 0 bases of the junction left unmatched. CDR3 length equals 14 residues. CDR3 coding DNA: TGTGCCAGTAGTATAGGACAGGGGGCAGAGACCCAGTACTTC. Protein sequence: CASSIGQGAETQYF.

The chain employs TRBV29-1 and TRBJ2-3, with D unclear. The length of the CDR3 is 13 residues. The V gene lost 6 bases and the J gene lost 15 bases, with 25 bases spanning the gap. Germline CDR1 reads SQVTM; CDR2 reads ANQGSEA. CDR3 sequence: CSVATVVSHNSYF. The CDR3 DNA reads TGCAGCGTCGCCACAGTGGTATCCCATAATTCCTATTTT.

The V gene is TRBV2, the J gene TRBJ1-1; D is possibly TRBD1 (5 bases). V was cut by 9 bases and J by 1 base, with 18 bases left in between. This CDR3 spans 15 amino acids. Germline CDR1 reads SNHLY; CDR2 reads FYNNEI. The CDR3 DNA is TGTGCCAGGGGGGGTTCAGGGATGGGGAACACTGAAGCTTTCTTT. Translated: CARGGSGMGNTEAFF.

This rearrangement joins TRBV29-1 to TRBJ1-1, with no clear D. The V end was cut by 2 bases, the J end by 8 bases, with 6 bases between. CDR3 length: 10 amino acids. CDR1 SQVTM and CDR2 ANQGSEA come from the germline V gene. CDR3 loop: CSVESGEAFF. The CDR3 nucleotides read TGCAGCGTTGAATCGGGAGAAGCTTTCTTT.